This is a list of T cell receptor beta chains from one sample in a study of T cells in localized non-small cell lung cancer. Here immunoSEQ multiplex PCR was the method, and the copy in TCRdb shows in-frame clones only, minus some. The data show more than 50,000 clones, over 75% seen once. The sample here was peripheral blood, taken before any cancer treatment. The receptors derive from a female donor aged 60 or older with stage II squamous cell lung carcinoma. Both conserved end residues are part of each CDR3. The D gene is left open where the match is weak. Expanded clones are given a class, and other clones once, few, many or no size at all.

TRBV18,NA,NA,TRBJ1-4,CASSPVQIQGSRTREKLFF,TGTGCCAGCTCACCCGTACAGATACAGGGCAGTAGGACCCGCGAAAAACTGTTTTTT
TRBV30,TRBD2,NA,TRBJ2-3,CAWSPAGTSSFTDTQYF,TGTGCCTGGTCTCCCGCCGGGACTAGCTCCTTCACAGATACGCAGTATTTT
TRBV11-2,NA,NA,TRBJ1-1,CASSSQTANTEAFF,TGTGCCAGCAGCAGCCAAACAGCGAACACTGAAGCTTTCTTT
TRBV2,TRBD2,NA,TRBJ2-7,CASKIASGEYYEQYF,TGTGCCAGCAAAATAGCTAGCGGGGAATACTACGAGCAGTACTTC
TRBV5-4,NA,NA,TRBJ2-1,CASTSGGNEQFF,TGTGCCAGCACCTCCGGTGGCAATGAGCAGTTCTTC
TRBV11-3,NA,medium-sized,TRBJ1-1,CASSPLPTRTDPGDTEAFF,TGTGCCAGCAGCCCCCTCCCTACCAGGACCGACCCGGGGGACACTGAAGCTTTCTTT
TRBV9,NA,NA,TRBJ2-1,CASSVAGGGLYNEQFF,TGTGCCAGCAGCGTAGCTGGAGGGGGCCTCTACAATGAGCAGTTCTTC
TRBV19,TRBD1,once,TRBJ1-1,CASSPILPGQPEAFF,TGTGCCAGTAGTCCAATTCTCCCGGGACAGCCTGAAGCTTTCTTT
TRBV27,NA,NA,TRBJ2-5,CASTDTGETQYF,TGTGCCAGCACCGATACAGGGGAGACCCAGTACTTC
TRBV7-2,NA,NA,TRBJ1-5,CASSLIGAYSNQPQHF,TGTGCCAGCAGCTTAATCGGGGCCTATAGCAATCAGCCCCAGCATTTT
TRBV19,NA,NA,TRBJ2-7,CASKGTHEQYF,TGTGCCAGTAAAGGGACCCACGAGCAGTACTTC
TRBV6-5,TRBD1,NA,TRBJ2-3,CASSSYRTGGKDTQYF,TGTGCCAGCAGTTCCTACCGGACAGGGGGCAAAGATACGCAGTATTTT
TRBV12-5,TRBD1,NA,TRBJ1-4,CASATGVGTNEKLFF,TGTGCTAGTGCTACAGGGGTCGGAACTAATGAAAAACTGTTTTTT
TRBV28,TRBD2,NA,TRBJ2-4,CASNLGTSWGLAKNIQYF,TGTGCCAGCAACCTCGGGACTAGTTGGGGATTAGCCAAAAACATTCAGTACTTC
TRBV6-1,NA,NA,TRBJ1-2,CASSEDPYGYTF,TGTGCCAGCAGCGAAGACCCCTATGGCTACACCTTC
TRBV12-5,NA,NA,TRBJ2-3,CASGGTQYF,TGTGCTAGTGGTGGTACGCAGTATTTT
TRBV6-5,TRBD1,NA,TRBJ1-2,CASSYSGQGVLYGYTF,TGTGCCAGCAGTTACTCGGGACAGGGGGTTCTCTATGGCTACACCTTC
TRBV29-1,TRBD1,NA,TRBJ2-2,CSVKGQGAIAGELFF,TGCAGCGTCAAGGGACAGGGGGCTATCGCCGGGGAGCTGTTTTTT
TRBV9,NA,NA,TRBJ2-1,CASSVDPGSEQFF,TGTGCCAGCAGCGTAGATCCCGGCAGCGAGCAGTTCTTC
TRBV18,NA,NA,TRBJ1-6,CASSPRDGRNSPLHF,TGTGCCAGCTCACCCCGGGACGGCCGGAATTCACCCCTCCACTTT
TRBV5-4,NA,NA,TRBJ1-1,CASSLVSRNTEAFF,TGTGCCAGCAGCTTGGTTTCGCGGAACACTGAAGCTTTCTTT
TRBV5-1,NA,NA,TRBJ2-7,CASSQPDVLYEQYF,TGCGCCAGCAGCCAACCCGACGTACTCTACGAGCAGTACTTC
TRBV11-2,NA,NA,TRBJ2-3,CASRTGPTTDTQYF,TGTGCCAGCAGAACGGGCCCAACCACAGATACGCAGTATTTT